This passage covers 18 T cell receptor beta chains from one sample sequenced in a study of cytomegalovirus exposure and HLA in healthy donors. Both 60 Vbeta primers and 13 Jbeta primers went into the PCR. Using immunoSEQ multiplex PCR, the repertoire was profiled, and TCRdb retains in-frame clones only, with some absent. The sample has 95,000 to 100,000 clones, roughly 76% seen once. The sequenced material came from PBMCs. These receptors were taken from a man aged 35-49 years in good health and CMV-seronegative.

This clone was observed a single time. The chain's CDR3 is CASSRRTSGNSYNEQFF. CDR3 nucleotides: TGTGCCAGCAGCCGACGGACTAGCGGAAACTCCTACAATGAGCAGTTCTTC. The rearrangement joins TRBV7-2 to TRBJ2-1, with 10 bases aligning to TRBD2. With V trimmed by 5 bases and J by 0 bases, 7 bases remained unmatched. CDR1 is SGHTA, CDR2 FQGNSA, per germline. The CDR3 totals 17 residues.

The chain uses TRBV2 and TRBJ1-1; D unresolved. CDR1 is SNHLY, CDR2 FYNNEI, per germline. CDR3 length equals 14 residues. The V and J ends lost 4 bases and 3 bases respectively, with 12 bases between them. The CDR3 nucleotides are TGTGCCAGCAGTGTAGTGGGCGTGTACACTGAAGCTTTCTTT. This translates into CASSVVGVYTEAFF.

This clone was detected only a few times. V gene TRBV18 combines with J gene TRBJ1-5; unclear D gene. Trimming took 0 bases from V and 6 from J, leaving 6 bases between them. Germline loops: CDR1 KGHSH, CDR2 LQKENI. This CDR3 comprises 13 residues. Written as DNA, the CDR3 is TGTGCCAGCTCACCACCCGGGGTTCAGCCCCAGCATTTT. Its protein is CASSPPGVQPQHF.

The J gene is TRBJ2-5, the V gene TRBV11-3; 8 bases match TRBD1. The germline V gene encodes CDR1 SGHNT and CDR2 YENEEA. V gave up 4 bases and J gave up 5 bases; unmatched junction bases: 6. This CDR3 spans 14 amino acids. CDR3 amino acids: CASSSWTGMETQYF. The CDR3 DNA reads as TGTGCCAGCAGCTCCTGGACAGGGATGGAGACCCAGTACTTC.

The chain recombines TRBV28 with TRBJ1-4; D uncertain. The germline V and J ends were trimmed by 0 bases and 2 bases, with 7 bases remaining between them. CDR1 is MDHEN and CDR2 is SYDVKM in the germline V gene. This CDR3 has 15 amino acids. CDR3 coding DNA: TGTGCCAGCAGTTTATGGGACTCTACTAATGAAAAACTGTTTTTT. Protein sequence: CASSLWDSTNEKLFF.

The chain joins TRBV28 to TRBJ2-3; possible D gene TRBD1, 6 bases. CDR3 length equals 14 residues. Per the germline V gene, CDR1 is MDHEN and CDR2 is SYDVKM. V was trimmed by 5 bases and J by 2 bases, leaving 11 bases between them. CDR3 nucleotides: TGTGCCAGCAGTATCGGGACATACACAGATACGCAGTATTTT. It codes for CASSIGTYTDTQYF.

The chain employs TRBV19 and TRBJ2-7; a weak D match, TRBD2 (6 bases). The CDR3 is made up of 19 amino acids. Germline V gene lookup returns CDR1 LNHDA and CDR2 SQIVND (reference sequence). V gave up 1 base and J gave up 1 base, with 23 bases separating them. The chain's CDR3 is CASSIAFSEGFNWSYEQYF. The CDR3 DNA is TGTGCCAGTAGTATAGCTTTCTCGGAGGGGTTTAATTGGTCCTACGAGCAGTACTTC.

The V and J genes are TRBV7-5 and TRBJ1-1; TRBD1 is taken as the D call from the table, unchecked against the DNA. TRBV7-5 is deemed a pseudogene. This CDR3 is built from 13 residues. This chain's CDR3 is CVRSLQGNTEAFF. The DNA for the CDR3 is TGTGTCAGAAGCCTACAGGGCAACACTGAAGCTTTCTTT.

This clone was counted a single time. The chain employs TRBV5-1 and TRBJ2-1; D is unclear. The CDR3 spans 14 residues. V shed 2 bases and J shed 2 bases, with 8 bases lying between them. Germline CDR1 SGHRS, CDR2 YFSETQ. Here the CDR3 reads CASSFQATYNEQFF. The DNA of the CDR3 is TGCGCCAGCAGCTTTCAGGCCACCTACAATGAGCAGTTCTTC.

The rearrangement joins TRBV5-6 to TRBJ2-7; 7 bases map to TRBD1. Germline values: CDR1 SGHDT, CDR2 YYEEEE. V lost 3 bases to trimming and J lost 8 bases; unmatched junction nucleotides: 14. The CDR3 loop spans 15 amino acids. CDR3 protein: CASSWTGTALVKQYF. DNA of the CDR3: TGTGCCAGCAGCTGGACCGGGACAGCACTTGTAAAGCAGTACTTC.

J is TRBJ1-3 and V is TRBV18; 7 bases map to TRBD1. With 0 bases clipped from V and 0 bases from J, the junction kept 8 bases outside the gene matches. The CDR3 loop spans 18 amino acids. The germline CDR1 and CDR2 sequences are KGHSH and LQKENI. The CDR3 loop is CASSPPLTGATSGNTIYF. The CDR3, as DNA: TGTGCCAGCTCACCACCCTTAACAGGGGCCACCTCTGGAAACACCATATATTTT.

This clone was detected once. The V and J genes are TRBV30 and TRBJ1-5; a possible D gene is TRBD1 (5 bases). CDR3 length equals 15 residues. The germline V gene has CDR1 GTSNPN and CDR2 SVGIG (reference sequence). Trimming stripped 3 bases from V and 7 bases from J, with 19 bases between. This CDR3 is CAWSSTPGGTQPQHF. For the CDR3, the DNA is TGTGCCTGGAGCAGTACCCCCGGGGGAACGCAGCCCCAGCATTTT.

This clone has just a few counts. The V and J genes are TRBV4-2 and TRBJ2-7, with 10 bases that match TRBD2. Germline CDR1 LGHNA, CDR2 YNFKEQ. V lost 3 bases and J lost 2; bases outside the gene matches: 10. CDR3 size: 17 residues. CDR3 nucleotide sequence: TGTGCCAGCAGCCATCCTCCGGGACTAGCGATCCCCTACGAGCAGTACTTC. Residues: CASSHPPGLAIPYEQYF.

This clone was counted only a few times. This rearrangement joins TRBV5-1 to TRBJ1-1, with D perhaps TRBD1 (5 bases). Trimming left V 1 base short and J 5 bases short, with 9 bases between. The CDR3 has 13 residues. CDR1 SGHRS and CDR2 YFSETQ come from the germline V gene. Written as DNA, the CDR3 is TGCGCCAGCAGCTTGATGCCAGGGACTGAAGCTTTCTTT. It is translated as CASSLMPGTEAFF.

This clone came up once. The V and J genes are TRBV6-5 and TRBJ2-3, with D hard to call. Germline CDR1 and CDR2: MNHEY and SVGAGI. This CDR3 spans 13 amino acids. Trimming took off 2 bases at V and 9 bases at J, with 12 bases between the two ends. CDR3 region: CASSYAAAGTQYF. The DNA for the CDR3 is TGTGCCAGCAGTTACGCTGCTGCAGGCACGCAGTATTTT.

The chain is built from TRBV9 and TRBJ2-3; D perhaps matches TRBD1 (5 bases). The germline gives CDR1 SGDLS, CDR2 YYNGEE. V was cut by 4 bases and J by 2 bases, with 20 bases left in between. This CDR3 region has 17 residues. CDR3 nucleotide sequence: TGTGCCAGCAGCCCATACGATCTGGGGCCTTTCACAGATACGCAGTATTTT. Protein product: CASSPYDLGPFTDTQYF.

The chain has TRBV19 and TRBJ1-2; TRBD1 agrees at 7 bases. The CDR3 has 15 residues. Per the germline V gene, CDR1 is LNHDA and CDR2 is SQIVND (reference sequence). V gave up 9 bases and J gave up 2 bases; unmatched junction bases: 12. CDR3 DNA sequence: TGTGCCAGCCAGACAACAGGGGTCTCAAACTATGGCTACACCTTC. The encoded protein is CASQTTGVSNYGYTF.

CDR3 in amino acids: CASSSFPGQAEAFF. The CDR3 DNA reads as TGTGCCAGCAGTTCCTTCCCGGGACAGGCAGAAGCTTTCTTT. The rearrangement links TRBV6-5 to TRBJ1-1, with 8 nucleotides matching TRBD1. V shed 4 bases and J 8 bases; nucleotides not matched to a gene: 9. The CDR3 has 14 amino acids. The germline V gene has CDR1 MNHEY and CDR2 SVGAGI.